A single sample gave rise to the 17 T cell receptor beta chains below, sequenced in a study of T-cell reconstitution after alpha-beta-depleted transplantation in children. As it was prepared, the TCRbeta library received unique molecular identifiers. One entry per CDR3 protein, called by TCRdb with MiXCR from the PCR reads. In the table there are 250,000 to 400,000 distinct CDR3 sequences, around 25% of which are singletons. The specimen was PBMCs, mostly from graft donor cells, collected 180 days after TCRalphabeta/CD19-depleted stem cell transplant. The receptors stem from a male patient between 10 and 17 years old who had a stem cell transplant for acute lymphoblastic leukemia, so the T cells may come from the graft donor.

The DNA of the CDR3 is TGTGCCAGCAGCTACCCCCGGGGGTTGGCCGGGGAGCTGTTTTTT. Amino acid sequence: CASSYPRGLAGELFF. The V gene is TRBV3-1, the J gene TRBJ2-2, with TRBD2 as a possible D gene (6 bases). CDR1 and CDR2 (germline): LGHDT, YNNKEL (reference sequence). The CDR3 loop spans 15 amino acids. V shed 5 bases and J shed 6 bases, with 16 bases lying between them.

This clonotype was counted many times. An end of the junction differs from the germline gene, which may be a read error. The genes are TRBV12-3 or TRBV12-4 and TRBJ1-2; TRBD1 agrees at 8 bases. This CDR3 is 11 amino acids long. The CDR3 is CASSLGTGFTF. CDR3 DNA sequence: TGTGCCAGCAGCTTAGGGACAGGTTTTACCTTC.

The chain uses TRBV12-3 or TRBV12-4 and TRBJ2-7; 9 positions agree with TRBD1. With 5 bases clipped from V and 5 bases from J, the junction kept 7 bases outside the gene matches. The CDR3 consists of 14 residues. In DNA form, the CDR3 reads TGTGCCAGCAGTGGGGGGACAGGGAGCGACGAGCAGTACTTC. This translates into CASSGGTGSDEQYF.

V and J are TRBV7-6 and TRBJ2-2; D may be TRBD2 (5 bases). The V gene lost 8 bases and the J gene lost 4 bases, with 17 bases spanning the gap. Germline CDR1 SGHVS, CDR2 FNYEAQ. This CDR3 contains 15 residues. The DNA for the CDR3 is TGTGCCAGCTCTGCCCAATTAAGCGGCACCGGGGAGCTGTTTTTT. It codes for CASSAQLSGTGELFF.

The CDR3 spells CASSPNLAGGQNEQYF. CDR3 DNA: TGCGCCAGCAGCCCCAATCTAGCGGGAGGGCAAAACGAGCAGTACTTC. The chain links TRBV5-1 to TRBJ2-7; 12 bases align to TRBD2. CDR1 SGHRS and CDR2 YFSETQ come from the germline V gene. CDR3 length: 16 amino acids. Trimming took 4 bases from V and 5 from J; bases not matched to a gene: 10.

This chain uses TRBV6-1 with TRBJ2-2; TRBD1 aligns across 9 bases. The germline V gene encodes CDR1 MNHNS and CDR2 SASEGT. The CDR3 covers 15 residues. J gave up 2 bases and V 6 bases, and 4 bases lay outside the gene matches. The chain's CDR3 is CASRTGGGNTGELFF. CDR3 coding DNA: TGTGCCAGCAGGACAGGGGGGGGCAACACCGGGGAGCTGTTTTTT.

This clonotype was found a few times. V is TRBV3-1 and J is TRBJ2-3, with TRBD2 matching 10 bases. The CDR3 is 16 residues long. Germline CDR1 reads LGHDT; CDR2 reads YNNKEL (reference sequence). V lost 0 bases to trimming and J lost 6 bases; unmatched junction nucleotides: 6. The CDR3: CASSQDRLAGVDTQYF. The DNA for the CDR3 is TGTGCCAGCAGCCAAGATCGGCTAGCGGGAGTGGATACGCAGTATTTT.

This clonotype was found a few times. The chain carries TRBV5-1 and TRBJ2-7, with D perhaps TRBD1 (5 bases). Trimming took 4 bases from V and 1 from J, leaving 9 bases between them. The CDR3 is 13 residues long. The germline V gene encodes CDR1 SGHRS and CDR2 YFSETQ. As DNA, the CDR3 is TGCGCCAGCAGCGTGACAGCTTCCTACGAGCAGTACTTC. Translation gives CASSVTASYEQYF. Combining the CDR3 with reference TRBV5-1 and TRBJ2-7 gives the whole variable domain KAGVTQTPRYLIKTRGQQVTLSCSPISGHRSVSWYQQTPGQGLQFLFEYFSETQRNKGNFPGRFSGRQFSNSRSEMNVSTLELGDSALYLCASSVTASYEQYFGPGTRLTVT.

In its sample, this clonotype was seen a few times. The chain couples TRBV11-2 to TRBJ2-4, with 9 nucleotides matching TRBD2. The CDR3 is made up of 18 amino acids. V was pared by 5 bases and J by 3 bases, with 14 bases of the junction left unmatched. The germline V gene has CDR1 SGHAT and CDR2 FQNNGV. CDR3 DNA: TGTGCCAGCAGCCCTCTGGGGGCGGGAGGGCCAGGCAAAAACATTCAGTACTTC. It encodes CASSPLGAGGPGKNIQYF. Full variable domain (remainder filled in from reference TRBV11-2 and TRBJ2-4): EAGVAQSPRYKIIEKRQSVAFWCNPISGHATLYWYQQILGQGPKLLIQFQNNGVVDDSQLPKDRFSAERLKGVDSTLKIQPAKLEDSAVYLCASSPLGAGGPGKNIQYFGAGTRLSVL.

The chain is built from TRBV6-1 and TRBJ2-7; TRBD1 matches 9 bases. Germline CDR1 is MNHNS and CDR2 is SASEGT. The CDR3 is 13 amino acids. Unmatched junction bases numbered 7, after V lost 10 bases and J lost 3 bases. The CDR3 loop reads CATRDRAFYEQYF. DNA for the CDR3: TGTGCCACCCGGGACAGGGCCTTCTACGAGCAGTACTTC.

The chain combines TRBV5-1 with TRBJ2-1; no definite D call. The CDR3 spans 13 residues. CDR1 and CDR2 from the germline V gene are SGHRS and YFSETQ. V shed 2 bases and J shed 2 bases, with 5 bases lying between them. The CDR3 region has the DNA TGCGCCAGCAGCTTCATAACCTACAATGAGCAGTTCTTC. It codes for CASSFITYNEQFF.

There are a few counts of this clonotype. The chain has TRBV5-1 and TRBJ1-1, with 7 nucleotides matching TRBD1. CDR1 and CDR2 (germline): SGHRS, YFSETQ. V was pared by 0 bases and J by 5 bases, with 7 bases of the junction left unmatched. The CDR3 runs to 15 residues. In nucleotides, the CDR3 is TGCGCCAGCAGCTTGGCCGGGCAGGGGGGGACTGAAGCTTTCTTT. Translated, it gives CASSLAGQGGTEAFF.

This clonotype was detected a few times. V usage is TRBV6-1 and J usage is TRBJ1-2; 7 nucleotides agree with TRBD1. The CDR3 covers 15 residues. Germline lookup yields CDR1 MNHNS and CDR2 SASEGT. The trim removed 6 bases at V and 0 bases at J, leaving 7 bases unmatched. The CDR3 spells CASRTRDRPNYGYTF. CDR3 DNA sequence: TGTGCCAGCAGGACTAGGGACAGACCTAACTATGGCTACACCTTC.

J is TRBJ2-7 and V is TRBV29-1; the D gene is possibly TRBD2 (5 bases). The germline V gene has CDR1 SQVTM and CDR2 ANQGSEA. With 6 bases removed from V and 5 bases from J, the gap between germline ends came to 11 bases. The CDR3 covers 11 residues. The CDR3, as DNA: TGCAGCGTCGCGGGCCTCGACGAGCAGTACTTC. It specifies CSVAGLDEQYF.

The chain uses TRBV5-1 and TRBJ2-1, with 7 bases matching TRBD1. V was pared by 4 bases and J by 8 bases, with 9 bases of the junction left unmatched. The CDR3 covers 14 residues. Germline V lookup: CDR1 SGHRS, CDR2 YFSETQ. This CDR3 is CASSIGQGVHEQFF. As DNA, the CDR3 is TGCGCCAGCAGCATAGGCCAGGGGGTGCATGAGCAGTTCTTC.

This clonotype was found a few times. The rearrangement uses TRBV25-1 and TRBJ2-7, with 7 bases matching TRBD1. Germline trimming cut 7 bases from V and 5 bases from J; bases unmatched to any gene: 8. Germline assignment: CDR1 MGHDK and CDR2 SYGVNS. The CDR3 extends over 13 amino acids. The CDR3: CASNQGEINEQYF. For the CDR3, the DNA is TGTGCCAGCAATCAGGGGGAAATCAACGAGCAGTACTTC.

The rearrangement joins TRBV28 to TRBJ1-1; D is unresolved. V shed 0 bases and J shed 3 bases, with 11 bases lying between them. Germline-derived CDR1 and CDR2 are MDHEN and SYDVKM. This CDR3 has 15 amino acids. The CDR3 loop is CASSLWRVRDTEAFF. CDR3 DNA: TGTGCCAGCAGTTTATGGAGGGTACGGGACACTGAAGCTTTCTTT.